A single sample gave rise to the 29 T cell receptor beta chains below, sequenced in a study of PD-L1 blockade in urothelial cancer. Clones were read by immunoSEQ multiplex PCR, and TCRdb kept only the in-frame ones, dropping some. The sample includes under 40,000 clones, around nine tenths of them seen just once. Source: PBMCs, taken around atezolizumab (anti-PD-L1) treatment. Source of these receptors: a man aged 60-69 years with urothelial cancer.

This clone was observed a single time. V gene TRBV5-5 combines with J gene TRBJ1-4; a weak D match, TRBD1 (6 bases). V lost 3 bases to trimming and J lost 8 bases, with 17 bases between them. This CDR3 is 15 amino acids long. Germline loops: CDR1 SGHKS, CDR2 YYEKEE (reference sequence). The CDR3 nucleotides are TGTGCCAGCAGCTCGTCGACAGGTTCCGTCGAAAAACTGTTTTTT. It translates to CASSSSTGSVEKLFF.

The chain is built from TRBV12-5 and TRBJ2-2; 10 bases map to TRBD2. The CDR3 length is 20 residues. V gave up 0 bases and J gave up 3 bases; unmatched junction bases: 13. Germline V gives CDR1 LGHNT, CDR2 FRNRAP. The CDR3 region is CASGLVEGSGGARHTGELFF. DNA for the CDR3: TGTGCTAGTGGTTTGGTAGAGGGGAGCGGGGGGGCCAGGCACACCGGGGAGCTGTTTTTT.

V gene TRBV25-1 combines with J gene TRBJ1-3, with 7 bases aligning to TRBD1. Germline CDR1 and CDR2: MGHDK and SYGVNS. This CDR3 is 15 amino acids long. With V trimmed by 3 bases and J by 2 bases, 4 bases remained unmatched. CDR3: CASSDLTGAGNTIYF. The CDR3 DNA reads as TGTGCCAGCAGTGACCTAACAGGGGCTGGAAACACCATATATTTT.

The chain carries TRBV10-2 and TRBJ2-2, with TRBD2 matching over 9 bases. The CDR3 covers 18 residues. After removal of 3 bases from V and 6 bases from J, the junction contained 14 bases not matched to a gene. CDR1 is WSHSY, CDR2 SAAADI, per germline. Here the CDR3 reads CASSDRSSGVGSSGELFF. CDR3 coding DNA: TGCGCCAGCAGTGACCGGTCTAGCGGGGTTGGATCTTCCGGGGAGCTGTTTTTT.

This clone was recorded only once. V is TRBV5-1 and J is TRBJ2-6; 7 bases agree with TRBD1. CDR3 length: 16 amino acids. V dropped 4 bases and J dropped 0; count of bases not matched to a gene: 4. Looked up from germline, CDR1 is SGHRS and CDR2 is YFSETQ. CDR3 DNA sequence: TGCGCCAGCAGCCCTGGGACAGACTCTGGGGCCAACGTCCTGACTTTC. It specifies CASSPGTDSGANVLTF.

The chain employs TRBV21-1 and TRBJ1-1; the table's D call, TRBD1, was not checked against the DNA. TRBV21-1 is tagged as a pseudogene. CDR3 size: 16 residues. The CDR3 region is CASSKRARVVPTEAFF. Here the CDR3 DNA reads TGTGCCAGCAGCAAAAGAGCCAGGGTCGTGCCCACTGAAGCTTTCTTT.

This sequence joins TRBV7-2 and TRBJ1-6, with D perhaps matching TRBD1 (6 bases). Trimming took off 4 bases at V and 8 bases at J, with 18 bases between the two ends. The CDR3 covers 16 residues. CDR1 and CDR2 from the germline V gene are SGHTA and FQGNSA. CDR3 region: CASSSTSGVADSPLHF. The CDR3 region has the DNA TGTGCCAGCAGCTCGACATCAGGGGTCGCGGATTCACCCCTCCACTTT.

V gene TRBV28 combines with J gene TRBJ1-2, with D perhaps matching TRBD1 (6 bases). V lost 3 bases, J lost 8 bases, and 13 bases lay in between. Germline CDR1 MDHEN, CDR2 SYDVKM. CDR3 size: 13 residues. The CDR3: CASSFIQGGGYTF. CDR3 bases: TGTGCCAGCAGTTTCATACAGGGTGGGGGCTACACCTTC.

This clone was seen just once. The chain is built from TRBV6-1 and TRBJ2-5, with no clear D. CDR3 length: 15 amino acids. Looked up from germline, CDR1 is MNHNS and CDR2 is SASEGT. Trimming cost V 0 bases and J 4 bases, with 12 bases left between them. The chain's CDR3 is CASSEARVIRETQYF. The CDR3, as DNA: TGTGCCAGCAGTGAAGCGCGCGTTATAAGAGAGACCCAGTACTTC.

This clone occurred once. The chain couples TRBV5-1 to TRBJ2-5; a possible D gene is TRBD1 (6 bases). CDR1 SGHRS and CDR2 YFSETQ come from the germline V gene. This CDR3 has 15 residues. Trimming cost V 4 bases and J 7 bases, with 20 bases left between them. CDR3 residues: CASSLGQGIGMTQYF. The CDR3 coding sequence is TGCGCCAGCAGCCTTGGTCAGGGGATCGGGATGACCCAGTACTTC.

The CDR3 DNA follows: TGTGCCTGGTCAGGGGGCCTGGATCAGCCCCAGCATTTT. This codes for CAWSGGLDQPQHF. The rearrangement uses TRBV30 and TRBJ1-5; TRBD1 matches at 8 bases. This CDR3 region has 13 residues. Germline V gene sequence: CDR1 GTSNPN, CDR2 SVGIG (reference sequence). The ends lost 5 bases at V and 5 bases at J; junction bases unmatched: 5.

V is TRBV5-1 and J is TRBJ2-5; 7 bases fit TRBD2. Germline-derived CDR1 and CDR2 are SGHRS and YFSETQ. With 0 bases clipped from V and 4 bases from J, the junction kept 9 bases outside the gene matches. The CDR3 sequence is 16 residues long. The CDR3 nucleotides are TGCGCCAGCAGCTTGGCGGGGGGAGGACCCCGAGAGACCCAGTACTTC. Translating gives CASSLAGGGPRETQYF.

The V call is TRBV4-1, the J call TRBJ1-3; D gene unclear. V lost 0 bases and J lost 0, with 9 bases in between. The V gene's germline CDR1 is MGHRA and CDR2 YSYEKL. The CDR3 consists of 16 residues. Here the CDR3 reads CASSQERENSGNTIYF. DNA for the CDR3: TGCGCCAGCAGCCAAGAGAGGGAGAACTCTGGAAACACCATATATTTT.

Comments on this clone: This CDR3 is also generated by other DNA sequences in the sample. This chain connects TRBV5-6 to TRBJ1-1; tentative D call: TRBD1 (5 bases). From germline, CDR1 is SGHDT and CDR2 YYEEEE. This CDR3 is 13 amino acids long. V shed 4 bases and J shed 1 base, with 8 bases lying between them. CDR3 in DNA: TGTGCCAGCAGCAGGGGAGGGAACACTGAAGCTTTCTTT. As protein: CASSRGGNTEAFF.

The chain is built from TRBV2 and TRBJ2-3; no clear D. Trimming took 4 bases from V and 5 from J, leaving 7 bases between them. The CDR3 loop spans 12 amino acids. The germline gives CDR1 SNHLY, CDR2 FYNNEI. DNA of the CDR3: TGTGCCAGCAGTGTTCTCGGAGATACGCAGTATTTT. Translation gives CASSVLGDTQYF. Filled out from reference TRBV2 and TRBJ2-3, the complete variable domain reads EPEVTQTPSHQVTQMGQEVILRCVPISNHLYFYWYRQILGQKVEFLVSFYNNEISEKSEIFDDQFSVERPDGSNFTLKIRSTKLEDSAMYFCASSVLGDTQYFGPGTRLTVL.

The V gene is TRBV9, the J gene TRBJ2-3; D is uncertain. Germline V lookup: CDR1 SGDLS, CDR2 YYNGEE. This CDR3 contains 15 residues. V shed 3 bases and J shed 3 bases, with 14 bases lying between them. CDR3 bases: TGTGCCAGCAGCGGTAGAGTTCAGGTGACAGATACGCAGTATTTT. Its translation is CASSGRVQVTDTQYF.

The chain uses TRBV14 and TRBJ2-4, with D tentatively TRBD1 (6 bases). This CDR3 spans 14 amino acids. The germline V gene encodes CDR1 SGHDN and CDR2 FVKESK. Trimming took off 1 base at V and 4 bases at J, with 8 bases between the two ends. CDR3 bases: TGTGCCAGCAGCCAAGGGACAGCGAAAAACATTCAGTACTTC. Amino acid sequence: CASSQGTAKNIQYF. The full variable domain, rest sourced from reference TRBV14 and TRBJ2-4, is EAGVTQFPSHSVIEKGQTVTLRCDPISGHDNLYWYRRVMGKEIKFLLHFVKESKQDESGMPNNRFLAERTGGTYSTLKVQPAELEDSGVYFCASSQGTAKNIQYFGAGTRLSVL.

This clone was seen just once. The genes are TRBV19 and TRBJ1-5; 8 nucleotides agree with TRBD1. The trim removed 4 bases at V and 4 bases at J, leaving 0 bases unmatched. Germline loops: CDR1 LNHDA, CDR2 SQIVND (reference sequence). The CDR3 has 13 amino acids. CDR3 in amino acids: CASSRQGNQPQHF. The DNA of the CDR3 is TGTGCCAGTAGTAGACAGGGGAATCAGCCCCAGCATTTT.

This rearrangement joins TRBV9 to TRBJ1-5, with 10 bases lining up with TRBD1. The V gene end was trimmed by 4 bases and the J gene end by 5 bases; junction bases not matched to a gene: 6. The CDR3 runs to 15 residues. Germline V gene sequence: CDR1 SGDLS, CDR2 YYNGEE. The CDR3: CASSSGTGVHQPQHF. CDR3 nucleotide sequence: TGTGCCAGCAGCTCCGGGACAGGGGTTCATCAGCCCCAGCATTTT. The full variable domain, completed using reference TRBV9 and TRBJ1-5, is DSGVTQTPKHLITATGQRVTLRCSPRSGDLSVYWYQQSLDQGLQFLIQYYNGEERAKGNILERFSAQQFPDLHSELNLSSLELGDSALYFCASSSGTGVHQPQHFGDGTRLSIL.

The CDR3 region has the DNA TGTGCCAGCAGTTACGACAGGGCGGGAACCGGGGAGCTGTTTTTT. Translated, it gives CASSYDRAGTGELFF. The chain links TRBV6-5 to TRBJ2-2; maybe TRBD1 (7 bases). The CDR3 is made up of 15 amino acids. Germline V gene lookup returns CDR1 MNHEY and CDR2 SVGAGI. The V end lost 2 bases, the J end lost 5 bases, and 12 bases lay between the germline ends.

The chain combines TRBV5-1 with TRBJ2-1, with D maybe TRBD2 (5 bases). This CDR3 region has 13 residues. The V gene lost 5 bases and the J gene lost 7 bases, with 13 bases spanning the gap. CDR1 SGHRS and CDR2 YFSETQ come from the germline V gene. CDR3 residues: CASRKSSVNEQFF. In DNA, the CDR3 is TGCGCCAGCAGGAAGAGTAGCGTAAATGAGCAGTTCTTC.

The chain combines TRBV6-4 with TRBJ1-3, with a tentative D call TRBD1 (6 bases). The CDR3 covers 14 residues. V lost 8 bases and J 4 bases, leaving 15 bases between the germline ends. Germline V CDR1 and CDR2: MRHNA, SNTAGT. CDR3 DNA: TGTGCCAGCCCCGGGGGGGCGGAAGGAAACACCATATATTTT. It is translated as CASPGGAEGNTIYF.

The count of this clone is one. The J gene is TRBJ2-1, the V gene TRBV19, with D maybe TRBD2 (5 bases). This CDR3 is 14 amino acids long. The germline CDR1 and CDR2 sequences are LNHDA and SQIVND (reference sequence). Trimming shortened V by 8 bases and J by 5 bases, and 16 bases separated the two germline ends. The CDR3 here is CASSPALADNEQFF. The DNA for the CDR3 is TGTGCCAGTTCCCCAGCCCTAGCCGACAATGAGCAGTTCTTC. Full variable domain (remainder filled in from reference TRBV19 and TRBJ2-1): DGGITQSPKYLFRKEGQNVTLSCEQNLNHDAMYWYRQDPGQGLRLIYYSQIVNDFQKGDIAEGYSVSREKKESFPLTVTSAQKNPTAFYLCASSPALADNEQFFGPGTRLTVL.

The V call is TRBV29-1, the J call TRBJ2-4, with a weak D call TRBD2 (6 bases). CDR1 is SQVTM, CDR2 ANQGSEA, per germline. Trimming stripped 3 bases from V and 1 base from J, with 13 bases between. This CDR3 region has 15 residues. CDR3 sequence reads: CSVDGGTGAKNIQYF. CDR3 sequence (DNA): TGCAGCGTTGACGGCGGGACTGGGGCCAAAAACATTCAGTACTTC.

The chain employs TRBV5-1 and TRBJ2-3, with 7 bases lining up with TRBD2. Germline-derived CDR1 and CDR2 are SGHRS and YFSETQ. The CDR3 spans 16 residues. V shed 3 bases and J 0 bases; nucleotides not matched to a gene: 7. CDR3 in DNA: TGCGCCAGCAGCTCGACCGCCGGGGGGAGCACAGATACGCAGTATTTT. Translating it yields CASSSTAGGSTDTQYF.

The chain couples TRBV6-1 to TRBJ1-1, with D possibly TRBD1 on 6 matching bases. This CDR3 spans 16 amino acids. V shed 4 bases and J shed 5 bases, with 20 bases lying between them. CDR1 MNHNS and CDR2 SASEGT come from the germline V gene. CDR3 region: CASSGTELQGETEAFF. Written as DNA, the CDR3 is TGTGCCAGCAGTGGGACCGAACTACAGGGTGAAACTGAAGCTTTCTTT.

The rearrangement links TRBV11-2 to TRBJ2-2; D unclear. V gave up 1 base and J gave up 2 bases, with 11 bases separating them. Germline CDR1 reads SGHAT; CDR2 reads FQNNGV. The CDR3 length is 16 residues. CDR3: CASSLGSRQNTGELFF. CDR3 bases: TGTGCCAGCAGCTTAGGAAGCAGACAAAACACCGGGGAGCTGTTTTTT.

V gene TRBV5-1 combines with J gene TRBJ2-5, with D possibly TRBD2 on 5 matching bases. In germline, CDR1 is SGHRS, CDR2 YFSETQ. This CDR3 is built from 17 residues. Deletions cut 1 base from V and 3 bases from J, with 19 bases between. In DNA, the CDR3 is TGCGCCAGCAGCTTGTTTATAACGAGGGTTCGGGAAGAGACCCAGTACTTC. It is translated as CASSLFITRVREETQYF.

Written as DNA, the CDR3 is TGTGCCAGCAGCCCCGGGACAGACCAAGAGACCCAGTACTTC. Translating gives CASSPGTDQETQYF. V is TRBV28 and J is TRBJ2-5; 7 bases line up with TRBD1. V lost 6 bases and J lost 0; bases outside the gene matches: 4. The CDR3 spans 14 residues. The germline V gene has CDR1 MDHEN and CDR2 SYDVKM.